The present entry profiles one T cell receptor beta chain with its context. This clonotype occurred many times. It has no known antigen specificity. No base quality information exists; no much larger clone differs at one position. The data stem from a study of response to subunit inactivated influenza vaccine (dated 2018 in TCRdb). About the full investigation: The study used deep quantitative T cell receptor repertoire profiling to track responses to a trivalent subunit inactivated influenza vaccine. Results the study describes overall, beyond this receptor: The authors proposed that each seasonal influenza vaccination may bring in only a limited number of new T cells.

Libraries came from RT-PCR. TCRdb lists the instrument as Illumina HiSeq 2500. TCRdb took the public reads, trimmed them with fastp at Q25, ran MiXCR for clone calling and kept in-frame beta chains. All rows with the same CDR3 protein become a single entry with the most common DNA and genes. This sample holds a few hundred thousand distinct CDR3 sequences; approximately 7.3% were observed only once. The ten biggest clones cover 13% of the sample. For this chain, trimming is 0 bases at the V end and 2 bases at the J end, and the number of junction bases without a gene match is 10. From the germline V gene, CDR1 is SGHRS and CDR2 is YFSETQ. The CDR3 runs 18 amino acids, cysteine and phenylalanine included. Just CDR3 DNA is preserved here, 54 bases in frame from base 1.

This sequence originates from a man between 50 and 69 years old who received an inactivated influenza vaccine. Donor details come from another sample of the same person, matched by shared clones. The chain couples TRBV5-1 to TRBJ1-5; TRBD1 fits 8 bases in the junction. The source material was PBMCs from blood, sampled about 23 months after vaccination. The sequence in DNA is TGCGCCAGCAGCTTGGGGCCAAGACAGGGGTCGGGCAATCAGCCCCAGCATTTT. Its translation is CASSLGPRQGSGNQPQHF.